Sequencing of this T cell receptor (beta chain) was carried out in a study of blood T cell repertoires in COVID-19. Study background: Collection of acute and convalescent COVID-19 samples took place in the United States, Italy and Spain.

Per the study methods: Estimation of nucleated cell counts relied on the amplification of reference gene primers. Profiling relied on immunoSEQ multiplex PCR, and the TCRdb table lists in-frame clones only, not all of them. V, J and clone size were drawn from that table, and D and trimming were deduced from the DNA. The sample lists over 200,000 clones, approximately 91% seen once, with 0.7% in the top ten. Germline V gene sequence: CDR1 MGHDK, CDR2 SYGVNS. This CDR3 comprises 15 residues. V was cut by 1 base and J by 9 bases, with 13 bases left in between. The chain couples TRBV25-1 to TRBJ1-6, with a tentative D call TRBD1 (5 bases). The specimen sequenced was peripheral blood. The clonotype comes from a human donor in a cohort sampled during active COVID-19. CDR3 sequence (DNA): TGTGCCAGCAGTGAATTTGGGCAGGGAAGTTCACCCCTCCACTTT. The encoded protein is CASSEFGQGSSPLHF.